This T cell receptor beta chain was captured in a study of blood T cell repertoires in COVID-19. The overall study: Spain, Italy and the United States supplied samples that represented acute and convalescent COVID-19. The analysed material was cDNA or gDNA that came from T cells, B-cell-depleted T cells, or PBMCs.

Original handling: Amplified reference gene primers provided the basis for estimating nucleated cell counts. Sequencing used immunoSEQ multiplex PCR; TCRdb keeps in-frame clones, though not all of them. V, J and clone size reflect that table, while D and trimming were determined from the DNA. Among some 180,000 clones, 83% were seen once, and the ten largest hold roughly 1.9%. The CDR3 has 12 amino acids. The V gene's germline CDR1 is KGHDR and CDR2 SFDVKD. The V and J ends lost 4 bases and 11 bases, in that order; junction bases with no gene match: 3. The gene calls are TRBV24-1 and TRBJ1-1; 10 nucleotides line up with TRBD1. This TCR derives from a woman older than 75 with acute or convalescent COVID-19. Sequencing was carried out using peripheral blood. CDR3 sequence reads: CATSEGTGAAFF. The CDR3 bases are TGTGCCACCAGTGAAGGGACAGGGGCGGCTTTCTTT.